These 30 T cell receptor beta chains share one sample of origin, sequenced in a study of T cells in Graves' hyperthyroidism and ophthalmopathy. TCR beta CDR3 region amplification was performed from RNA transcripts. The HTBI primer set served for first-round RT-PCR of the TCR CDR3. Via MiXCR, TCRdb re-called the multiplex PCR reads, giving one row per CDR3 protein. In the table there are a few hundred thousand distinct CDR3 sequences, 15% of which are singletons. The source material was blood. Source of these receptors: a woman aged 25 to 39 with Graves' hyperthyroidism.

This clonotype was recorded a few times. The chain links TRBV10-2 to TRBJ1-2, with D maybe TRBD1 (5 bases). Germline V gives CDR1 WSHSY, CDR2 SAAADI. The germline V and J ends were trimmed by 0 bases and 8 bases, with 16 bases remaining between them. This CDR3 is built from 15 residues. The CDR3 is CASSESGDSVGGYTF. The CDR3 nucleotides read TGCGCCAGCAGTGAGTCGGGAGACAGCGTCGGGGGCTACACCTTC.

This clonotype was observed at least ten times. The rearrangement uses TRBV12-3 or TRBV12-4 and TRBJ2-7; D unresolved. The V end was cut by 5 bases, the J end by 2 bases, with 7 bases between. This CDR3 contains 12 residues. The CDR3 coding sequence is TGTGCCAGCAGTCGGACGGCCTACGAGCAGTACTTC. As protein: CASSRTAYEQYF.

This clonotype was seen at least ten times. The chain links TRBV3-1 to TRBJ1-1, with D perhaps matching TRBD1 (5 bases). The V gene lost 3 bases and the J gene lost 7 bases, with 12 bases spanning the gap. This CDR3 has 13 residues. Germline CDR1 reads LGHDT; CDR2 reads YNNKEL (reference sequence). The CDR3 loop reads CASSHLGPLEAFF. DNA of the CDR3: TGTGCCAGCAGCCACCTGGGACCGCTTGAAGCTTTCTTT.

This clonotype was seen a few times. The rearrangement links TRBV10-3 to TRBJ1-2; D is ambiguous. Deletions cut 3 bases from V and 0 bases from J, with 8 bases between. The CDR3 loop spans 14 amino acids. Per the germline V gene, CDR1 is ENHRY and CDR2 is SYGVKD. The CDR3 reads CAISDPTSNYGYTF. The CDR3 DNA sequence: TGTGCCATCAGTGACCCGACCTCTAACTATGGCTACACCTTC.

This clonotype appeared a few times. This CDR3 is CASSFAGPGGQPQHF. For the CDR3, the DNA is TGTGCCAGCAGCTTTGCGGGACCCGGGGGTCAGCCCCAGCATTTT. The genes are TRBV5-6 and TRBJ1-5; perhaps TRBD1 as D (5 bases). Germline V gives CDR1 SGHDT, CDR2 YYEEEE. V was pared by 2 bases and J by 6 bases, with 15 bases between. The CDR3 spans 15 residues. Filled out from reference TRBV5-6 and TRBJ1-5, the complete variable domain reads DAGVTQSPTHLIKTRGQQVTLRCSPKSGHDTVSWYQQALGQGPQFIFQYYEEEERQRGNFPDRFSGHQFPNYSSELNVNALLLGDSALYLCASSFAGPGGQPQHFGDGTRLSIL.

This clonotype has only a few counts. The V call is TRBV13, the J call TRBJ1-2, with unresolved D. V was cut by 7 bases and J by 4 bases, with 16 bases left in between. Per germline, CDR1 PRHDT and CDR2 FYEKMQ (reference sequence). This CDR3 has 14 residues. The CDR3 DNA is TGTGCCAGCACCCCGCAGGAAGATGTCTATGGCTACACCTTC. It specifies CASTPQEDVYGYTF.

The rearrangement uses TRBV5-6 and TRBJ2-7; a weak D match, TRBD1 (6 bases). The V and J ends lost 3 bases and 4 bases respectively, with 17 bases between them. The CDR3 contains 15 residues. CDR1 is SGHDT, CDR2 YYEEEE, per germline. CDR3 sequence: CASSSFRDNDYEQYF. The CDR3, as DNA: TGTGCCAGCAGCTCGTTCCGGGACAACGATTACGAGCAGTACTTC.

This clonotype has a handful of counts. The chain uses TRBV28 and TRBJ1-4; 8 bases agree with TRBD1. Germline V gives CDR1 MDHEN, CDR2 SYDVKM. J gave up 8 bases and V 6 bases, and 14 bases lay outside the gene matches. The CDR3 covers 16 residues. DNA of the CDR3: TGTGCCAGCAGCCTCTTCAGAGCAGGGGGCGCGGAAAAACTGTTTTTT. It codes for CASSLFRAGGAEKLFF.

This clonotype was seen a handful of times. V gene TRBV6-1 combines with J gene TRBJ2-5, with TRBD1 identical over 10 bases. CDR3 length equals 13 residues. Germline trimming cut 4 bases from V and 4 bases from J; bases unmatched to any gene: 0. Looked up from germline, CDR1 is MNHNS and CDR2 is SASEGT. In DNA form, the CDR3 reads TGTGCCAGCAGTGGACAGGGGGCAGAGACCCAGTACTTC. It translates to CASSGQGAETQYF.

This clonotype was counted between two and nine times. V usage is TRBV13 and J usage is TRBJ2-1; D might be TRBD1 (6 bases). CDR3 length: 14 residues. Deletions cut 5 bases from V and 13 bases from J, with 21 bases between. The germline V gene has CDR1 PRHDT and CDR2 FYEKMQ (reference sequence). The CDR3 sequence: CASSDNKQGNLQFF. CDR3 sequence (DNA): TGTGCCAGCAGCGACAACAAACAGGGAAACCTCCAGTTCTTC.

This clonotype was seen a few times. The chain is built from TRBV6-2 or TRBV6-3 and TRBJ1-5; tentatively, D is TRBD1 (6 bases). From germline, CDR1 is MNHEY and CDR2 SVGEGT. Trimming shortened V by 6 bases and J by 0 bases, and 15 bases separated the two germline ends. CDR3 length: 16 amino acids. This CDR3 is CASSQDSPNSNQPQHF. The CDR3, as DNA: TGTGCCAGCAGCCAGGACAGCCCTAATAGCAATCAGCCCCAGCATTTT.

This clonotype has ten or more counts. The rearrangement uses TRBV20-1 and TRBJ2-7, with 10 nucleotides matching TRBD2. This CDR3 contains 15 residues. The V and J ends lost 6 bases and 5 bases, in that order; junction bases with no gene match: 13. Germline CDR1 and CDR2: DFQATT and SNEGSKA (reference sequence). CDR3 sequence (DNA): TGCAGTGCAGACCGAAGCGGGAGGGTTTCCCACGAGCAGTACTTC. Encoded protein: CSADRSGRVSHEQYF.

This clonotype was detected a few times. The chain has TRBV24-1 and TRBJ1-2; D perhaps matches TRBD1 (6 bases). Trimming took off 1 base at V and 7 bases at J, with 9 bases between the two ends. The CDR3 is 13 residues long. Looked up from germline, CDR1 is KGHDR and CDR2 is SFDVKD. CDR3 sequence: CATSDFTGTGYTF. CDR3 DNA: TGTGCCACCAGTGATTTTACAGGGACTGGCTACACCTTC.

This clonotype showed up just a few times. The V call is TRBV10-2, the J call TRBJ2-7; a weak D match, TRBD2 (5 bases). The CDR3 totals 13 residues. From germline, CDR1 is WSHSY and CDR2 SAAADI. Between the trimmed V and J ends, which lost 9 bases and 3 bases, there was a span of 15 bases. The CDR3 loop reads CASSEGEVYEQYF. The CDR3 DNA follows: TGCGCCAGTTCAGAGGGAGAAGTCTACGAGCAGTACTTC.

This clonotype showed up many times. This rearrangement joins TRBV6-1 to TRBJ1-1, with D maybe TRBD1 (5 bases). There are 15 residues in the CDR3. CDR1 and CDR2 from the germline V gene are MNHNS and SASEGT. The V gene lost 5 bases and the J gene lost 1 base, with 14 bases spanning the gap. CDR3 amino acids: CASSSGTIGNTEAFF. The CDR3 DNA sequence: TGTGCCAGCAGTTCAGGGACGATAGGGAACACTGAAGCTTTCTTT.

The genes are TRBV20-1 and TRBJ2-1; D gene unclear. CDR1 is DFQATT, CDR2 SNEGSKA, per germline (reference sequence). The CDR3 sequence is 13 residues long. Trimming removed 6 bases from V and 9 bases from J, with 18 bases in between. The CDR3 DNA reads TGCAGTGCCCCGCGTCGATATTTGAGTGAGCAGTTCTTC. This gives the protein CSAPRRYLSEQFF.

The chain couples TRBV20-1 to TRBJ2-1; 9 nucleotides line up with TRBD1. The CDR3 sequence is 15 residues long. J gave up 1 base and V 2 bases, and 3 bases lay outside the gene matches. Per the germline V gene, CDR1 is DFQATT and CDR2 is SNEGSKA (reference sequence). The CDR3 bases are TGCAGTGCTAGAACCGGGACAGGGTCCTACAATGAGCAGTTCTTC. Translation gives CSARTGTGSYNEQFF.

The chain recombines TRBV28 with TRBJ2-6; the match to TRBD1 covers 9 bases. CDR3 length: 17 residues. Germline CDR1 and CDR2: MDHEN and SYDVKM. Trimming at V came to 8 bases and at J to 1 base, leaving 9 bases not matched to a gene. The CDR3 nucleotides are TGTGCCAGCGCCTCCGGGACAGGGAGGTCTGGGGCCAACGTCCTGACTTTC. Amino acid sequence: CASASGTGRSGANVLTF.

This clonotype was observed many times. V is TRBV20-1 and J is TRBJ2-2; TRBD2 might be the D (6 bases). This CDR3 spans 14 amino acids. Trimming took off 3 bases at V and 6 bases at J, with 14 bases between the two ends. CDR1 is DFQATT, CDR2 SNEGSKA, per germline (reference sequence). The CDR3 here is CSASAGLGAGELFF. In DNA form, the CDR3 reads TGCAGTGCTAGTGCGGGGCTAGGGGCCGGGGAGCTGTTTTTT.

This clonotype was recorded many times. The J gene is TRBJ1-1, the V gene TRBV5-6; the D gene is possibly TRBD1 (5 bases). Trimming took off 3 bases at V and 3 bases at J, with 15 bases between the two ends. CDR3 size: 15 residues. The germline gives CDR1 SGHDT, CDR2 YYEEEE. CDR3 sequence: CASSWPGDLDTEAFF. CDR3 in DNA: TGTGCCAGCAGCTGGCCGGGGGATCTGGACACTGAAGCTTTCTTT.

This clonotype was detected many times. The V and J genes are TRBV7-9 and TRBJ2-1; D might be TRBD1 or TRBD2, each matching 5 bases. Germline CDR1 SEHNR, CDR2 FQNEAQ (reference sequence). The V end lost 1 base, the J end lost 8 bases, and 12 bases lay between the germline ends. The CDR3 is made up of 14 amino acids. The CDR3 loop reads CASSLGWGIDEQFF. In nucleotides, the CDR3 is TGTGCCAGCAGCTTAGGATGGGGGATCGATGAGCAGTTCTTC.

A few counts support this clonotype. The J gene is TRBJ2-5, the V gene TRBV6-4; 10 nucleotides agree with TRBD2. Germline trimming cut 11 bases from V and 4 bases from J; bases unmatched to any gene: 13. CDR3 length: 15 amino acids. CDR1 and CDR2 from the germline V gene are MRHNA and SNTAGT. Written as DNA, the CDR3 is TGTGCCGGTTGTAGCGGGAGGCCCCTAGGAGAGACCCAGTACTTC. It specifies CAGCSGRPLGETQYF.

This clonotype was recorded many times. The J gene is TRBJ2-7, the V gene TRBV3-1; 12 bases map to TRBD2. This CDR3 contains 15 residues. Germline loops: CDR1 LGHDT, CDR2 YNNKEL (reference sequence). The V gene end was trimmed by 3 bases and the J gene end by 3 bases; junction bases not matched to a gene: 3. The CDR3 DNA sequence: TGTGCCAGCAGCCATCGGACTAGCGGGAACTACGAGCAGTACTTC. This codes for CASSHRTSGNYEQYF.

In its sample, this clonotype was seen a few times. This chain uses TRBV3-1 with TRBJ2-2; D gene unclear. V was pared by 0 bases and J by 4 bases, with 9 bases between. The length of the CDR3 is 15 residues. Germline CDR1 is LGHDT and CDR2 is YNNKEL (reference sequence). The CDR3 here is CASSQDFVGTGELFF. CDR3 DNA sequence: TGTGCCAGCAGCCAAGACTTCGTGGGCACCGGGGAGCTGTTTTTT.

This clonotype was recorded many times. The chain combines TRBV20-1 with TRBJ1-1; no firm D call. CDR3 size: 12 residues. Germline CDR1 DFQATT, CDR2 SNEGSKA (reference sequence). The V and J ends lost 0 bases and 3 bases respectively, with 5 bases between them. The CDR3 loop is CSAREDYTEAFF. CDR3 in DNA: TGCAGTGCTAGAGAGGACTACACTGAAGCTTTCTTT.

The rearrangement uses TRBV20-1 and TRBJ2-3, with 7 positions matching TRBD2. Germline loops: CDR1 DFQATT, CDR2 SNEGSKA (reference sequence). This CDR3 is 14 amino acids long. The V gene end was trimmed by 3 bases and the J gene end by 5 bases; junction bases not matched to a gene: 8. The CDR3 DNA reads TGCAGTGCTAGGTCTCTAGCGGAACTAGATACGCAGTATTTT. This encodes CSARSLAELDTQYF.

This clonotype has ten or more counts. In DNA, the CDR3 is TGTGCCAGCAGCGAAAGATGGGATGAGCAGTTCTTC. Translating it yields CASSERWDEQFF. This chain uses TRBV28 with TRBJ2-1; D call uncertain. From germline, CDR1 is MDHEN and CDR2 SYDVKM. V was cut by 6 bases and J by 8 bases, with 11 bases left in between. The CDR3 consists of 12 residues. The full variable domain, completed using reference TRBV28 and TRBJ2-1, is DVKVTQSSRYLVKRTGEKVFLECVQDMDHENMFWYRQDPGLGLRLIYFSYDVKMKEKGDIPEGYSVSREKKERFSLILESASTNQTSMYLCASSERWDEQFFGPGTRLTVL.

This sequence joins TRBV6-1 and TRBJ2-1; the match to TRBD1 covers 9 bases. Germline V gives CDR1 MNHNS, CDR2 SASEGT. The CDR3 runs 15 residues. Trimming at V came to 0 bases and at J to 4 bases, leaving 1 base not matched to a gene. CDR3 sequence: CASSEAGQGYNEQFF. The CDR3 nucleotides are TGTGCCAGCAGTGAAGCTGGACAGGGGTACAATGAGCAGTTCTTC.

This clonotype was counted many times. The V call is TRBV27, the J call TRBJ2-7; TRBD2 is a possible D gene (6 bases). V was cut by 8 bases and J by 3 bases, with 11 bases left in between. From germline, CDR1 is MNHEY and CDR2 SMNVEV (reference sequence). This CDR3 region has 12 residues. Here the CDR3 DNA reads TGTGCCAGCCGCGGGACCAGCTACGAGCAGTACTTC. Protein: CASRGTSYEQYF.

At least ten counts were recorded for this clonotype. This rearrangement joins TRBV5-1 to TRBJ1-4; no clear D gene. The CDR3 is 15 residues long. The germline gives CDR1 SGHRS, CDR2 YFSETQ. The V gene lost 0 bases and the J gene lost 0 bases, with 6 bases spanning the gap. The CDR3 is CASSLVASTNEKLFF. The DNA for the CDR3 is TGCGCCAGCAGCTTGGTTGCGTCAACTAATGAAAAACTGTTTTTT. The full variable domain, in which reference TRBV5-1 and TRBJ1-4 provide the parts outside the CDR3, is KAGVTQTPRYLIKTRGQQVTLSCSPISGHRSVSWYQQTPGQGLQFLFEYFSETQRNKGNFPGRFSGRQFSNSRSEMNVSTLELGDSALYLCASSLVASTNEKLFFGSGTQLSVL.